One and the same sample provided the 29 T cell receptor beta chains below, sequenced in a study of cytomegalovirus exposure and HLA in healthy donors. Researchers ran the PCR with 60 Vbeta and 13 Jbeta primers. Profiling relied on immunoSEQ multiplex PCR, and the TCRdb table lists in-frame clones only, not all of them. The top ten clones hold 1% to 1.5% of a sample with about 130,000 clones, 70% to 80% of them seen once. The sequenced sample consisted of PBMCs. These receptors originate from a man in his fifties in good health and CMV-seronegative.

The J gene is TRBJ1-1, the V gene TRBV28, with D hard to call. Trimming stripped 5 bases from V and 2 bases from J, with 12 bases between. CDR3 length: 14 residues. Germline V gene data show CDR1 as MDHEN and CDR2 as SYDVKM. The CDR3 region is CASSTFGTNTEAFF. The CDR3 region has the DNA TGTGCCAGCAGTACGTTTGGCACAAACACTGAAGCTTTCTTT.

This clone appeared a few times. V and J are TRBV5-1 and TRBJ2-1; the D gene is possibly TRBD2 (5 bases). The length of the CDR3 is 14 residues. Germline V lookup: CDR1 SGHRS, CDR2 YFSETQ. Trimming removed 0 bases from V and 7 bases from J, with 11 bases in between. The DNA for the CDR3 is TGCGCCAGCAGCTTGGAGGGCGCGGGTAATGAGCAGTTCTTC. Protein product: CASSLEGAGNEQFF.

As for this clone: This specimen includes other DNA sequences encoding the same CDR3. The chain has TRBV5-1 and TRBJ2-7; a weak D match, TRBD1 (6 bases). V shed 0 bases and J shed 1 base, with 8 bases lying between them. The germline V gene encodes CDR1 SGHRS and CDR2 YFSETQ. The CDR3 extends over 14 amino acids. The CDR3 DNA reads TGCGCCAGCAGCTTGGCAGGGGATTCCTACGAGCAGTACTTC. This encodes CASSLAGDSYEQYF.

This clone was recorded only once. The chain employs TRBV27 and TRBJ2-1; D perhaps matches TRBD2 (7 bases). Germline values: CDR1 MNHEY, CDR2 SMNVEV (reference sequence). V shed 1 base and J shed 9 bases, with 13 bases lying between them. There are 14 residues in the CDR3. CDR3 sequence: CASSLYGGGGEQFF. The DNA for the CDR3 is TGTGCCAGCAGTTTATATGGGGGAGGGGGTGAGCAGTTCTTC.

The chain couples TRBV5-6 to TRBJ2-3; possible D gene TRBD1, 5 bases. The germline gives CDR1 SGHDT, CDR2 YYEEEE. Trimming stripped 1 base from V and 4 bases from J, with 16 bases between. The CDR3 contains 16 residues. CDR3 residues: CASSLSGQGGPDTQYF. The CDR3 DNA reads TGTGCCAGCAGCTTGTCAGGGCAGGGTGGGCCAGATACGCAGTATTTT.

The V gene is TRBV11-2, the J gene TRBJ2-5, with 10 bases that match TRBD1. The CDR3 totals 17 residues. Per germline, CDR1 SGHAT and CDR2 FQNNGV. After removal of 4 bases from V and 5 bases from J, the junction contained 13 bases not matched to a gene. The CDR3 nucleotides are TGTGCCAGCAGCTCCTTCCTTTCGACAGGGGGCCGGGAGACCCAGTACTTC. Amino acid sequence: CASSSFLSTGGRETQYF.

CDR3 in DNA: TGTGCCAGCAGCTTAGAAGTAACAGCTACCAACTATGGCTACACCTTC. Translation gives CASSLEVTATNYGYTF. The rearrangement links TRBV7-9 to TRBJ1-2, with unresolved D. This CDR3 is 16 amino acids long. Trimming removed 1 base from V and 2 bases from J, with 14 bases in between. Germline loops: CDR1 SEHNR, CDR2 FQNEAQ (reference sequence).

This chain uses TRBV28 with TRBJ1-5; 7 positions agree with TRBD1. After removal of 3 bases from V and 2 bases from J, the junction contained 4 bases not matched to a gene. The CDR3 extends over 15 amino acids. Germline loops: CDR1 MDHEN, CDR2 SYDVKM. CDR3 sequence (DNA): TGTGCCAGCAGTTTGAGCACAGGGGGCAATCAGCCCCAGCATTTT. Encoded protein: CASSLSTGGNQPQHF.

This chain uses TRBV10-3 with TRBJ2-3, with 8 positions matching TRBD2. The V gene end was trimmed by 6 bases and the J gene end by 2 bases; junction bases not matched to a gene: 10. CDR1 is ENHRY and CDR2 is SYGVKD in the germline V gene. This CDR3 region has 16 residues. The CDR3 is CAIRGITSGDTDTQYF. CDR3 coding DNA: TGTGCCATCAGAGGTATAACTAGCGGTGACACAGATACGCAGTATTTT.

The chain uses TRBV7-8 and TRBJ2-7, with D tentatively TRBD1 (6 bases). Germline assignment: CDR1 SGHVS and CDR2 FQNEAQ. The CDR3 runs to 14 residues. V was cut by 1 base and J by 3 bases, with 10 bases left in between. The CDR3 spells CASSLDRGSYEQYF. In nucleotides, the CDR3 is TGTGCCAGCAGCTTAGATAGGGGGAGCTACGAGCAGTACTTC. The full variable domain, its missing parts supplied by reference TRBV7-8 and TRBJ2-7, is GAGVSQSPRYKVAKRGQDVALRCDPISGHVSLFWYQQALGQGPEFLTYFQNEAQLDKSGLPSDRFFAERPEGSVSTLKIQRTQQEDSAVYLCASSLDRGSYEQYFGPGTRLTVT.

The rearrangement joins TRBV29-1 to TRBJ1-2; 8 bases fit TRBD1. The length of the CDR3 is 14 residues. V trimming: 5 bases; J trimming: 4 bases; junction bases outside the gene matches: 9. Per the germline V gene, CDR1 is SQVTM and CDR2 is ANQGSEA. In nucleotides, the CDR3 is TGCAGCGTTAAAGGACAGGGTGATGGCTATGGCTACACCTTC. It yields the protein CSVKGQGDGYGYTF.

This clone was recorded once. This chain joins TRBV7-2 and TRBJ1-4, with 10 positions matching TRBD1. V was clipped by 6 bases and J by 3 bases; unmatched bases: 7. Germline V lookup: CDR1 SGHTA, CDR2 FQGNSA. This CDR3 is built from 16 residues. The DNA for the CDR3 is TGTGCCAGCAGTTTGACAGGGGGCGCCCCTAATGAAAAACTGTTTTTT. Translated: CASSLTGGAPNEKLFF.

This clone was found a few times. The rearrangement joins TRBV5-5 to TRBJ1-1; D possibly corresponds to TRBD1 (5 bases). V lost 2 bases and J 3 bases, leaving 8 bases between the germline ends. The CDR3 contains 13 residues. In germline, CDR1 is SGHKS, CDR2 YYEKEE (reference sequence). The CDR3 DNA reads as TGTGCCAGCAGCTTACAGGAGCACACTGAAGCTTTCTTT. It specifies CASSLQEHTEAFF.

V gene TRBV11-2 combines with J gene TRBJ1-4, with a possible D match to TRBD1 (5 bases). V was cut by 1 base and J by 7 bases, with 19 bases left in between. The CDR3 extends over 17 amino acids. Germline assignment: CDR1 SGHAT and CDR2 FQNNGV. The CDR3 protein is CASSLVRVAGVGEKLFF. DNA for the CDR3: TGTGCCAGCAGCTTAGTCAGGGTAGCGGGAGTCGGTGAAAAACTGTTTTTT.

This chain connects TRBV19 to TRBJ1-4; tentative D call: TRBD1 (5 bases). V was trimmed by 4 bases and J by 8 bases, leaving 17 bases between them. Germline-derived CDR1 and CDR2 are LNHDA and SQIVND (reference sequence). The CDR3 totals 15 residues. CDR3 loop: CASSTRTGVREKLFF. CDR3 nucleotides: TGTGCCAGTAGTACGCGGACGGGGGTACGGGAAAAACTGTTTTTT.

The V call is TRBV19, the J call TRBJ1-5, with 9 positions matching TRBD1. Germline V gene sequence: CDR1 LNHDA, CDR2 SQIVND (reference sequence). This CDR3 contains 17 residues. J lost 7 bases, V lost 2 bases, and 12 bases had no gene match. CDR3 region: CASSILVYGTGRQPQHF. The CDR3 DNA sequence: TGTGCCAGTAGTATATTGGTCTACGGGACAGGGCGACAGCCCCAGCATTTT.

V and J are TRBV11-2 and TRBJ1-1; 7 bases fit TRBD1. This CDR3 contains 14 residues. J was trimmed by 1 base and V by 3 bases; bases with no gene match: 2. The germline gives CDR1 SGHAT, CDR2 FQNNGV. The DNA for the CDR3 is TGTGCCAGCAGCTTGGGGACAGCGAACACTGAAGCTTTCTTT. Its protein is CASSLGTANTEAFF.

The rearrangement joins TRBV6-5 to TRBJ1-4; 11 bases agree with TRBD1. Germline loops: CDR1 MNHEY, CDR2 SVGAGI. The CDR3 contains 14 residues. Trimming cost V 8 bases and J 7 bases; bases outside gene matches: 6. The CDR3 loop reads CASGRGQGVEKLFF. CDR3 bases: TGTGCCAGCGGTAGGGGACAGGGGGTTGAAAAACTGTTTTTT.

In this sample, this clone turned up once. The CDR3 sequence: CASSLGGQVDQPQHF. CDR3 in DNA: TGCGCCAGCAGCTTGGGGGGACAGGTAGATCAGCCCCAGCATTTT. The chain links TRBV5-1 to TRBJ1-5; 8 bases align to TRBD1. From germline, CDR1 is SGHRS and CDR2 YFSETQ. The trim removed 0 bases at V and 5 bases at J, leaving 4 bases unmatched. This CDR3 spans 15 amino acids.

This clone showed up just a few times. The chain is built from TRBV5-1 and TRBJ2-3; a weak D match, TRBD2 (6 bases). The CDR3 sequence is 14 residues long. Germline V CDR1 and CDR2: SGHRS, YFSETQ. The V and J ends lost 3 bases and 7 bases respectively, with 15 bases between them. CDR3 sequence reads: CASSSDWGRNTQYF. The CDR3 bases are TGCGCCAGCAGCTCCGACTGGGGGAGGAATACGCAGTATTTT.

This chain joins TRBV6-6 and TRBJ2-7, with D unresolved. Per the germline V gene, CDR1 is MNHNY and CDR2 is SVGAGI (reference sequence). Trimming stripped 2 bases from V and 2 bases from J, with 10 bases between. This CDR3 region has 14 residues. The CDR3, as DNA: TGTGCCAGCAGTTACCGCGCCGAAGCCTACGAGCAGTACTTC. Translating it yields CASSYRAEAYEQYF.

This clone was detected once. The genes are TRBV7-3 and TRBJ2-3; possibly TRBD1 for D (5 bases). Germline assignment: CDR1 SGHTA and CDR2 FQGTGA. V was trimmed by 3 bases and J by 4 bases, leaving 8 bases between them. The CDR3 totals 13 residues. Here the CDR3 DNA reads TGTGCCAGCAGCTTCCAGGGTCCAGATACGCAGTATTTT. Translation: CASSFQGPDTQYF.

The V call is TRBV18, the J call TRBJ2-7; TRBD1 matches at 8 bases. Germline V gene sequence: CDR1 KGHSH, CDR2 LQKENI. This CDR3 is built from 14 residues. The J segment lost 6 bases and the V segment lost 3 bases, leaving 7 bases of the junction unmatched. CDR3 sequence (DNA): TGTGCCAGCTCACCGATCGCAGGGGGCGGCGAGCAGTACTTC. This gives the protein CASSPIAGGGEQYF.

The V call is TRBV25-1, the J call TRBJ1-4; 10 nucleotides agree with TRBD1. The V and J ends lost 7 bases and 4 bases, in that order; junction bases with no gene match: 6. This CDR3 is 15 amino acids long. Per the germline V gene, CDR1 is MGHDK and CDR2 is SYGVNS. CDR3 in DNA: TGTGCCAGCACCGTGGGACAGGGGTATAATGAAAAACTGTTTTTT. It encodes CASTVGQGYNEKLFF. Drawing the rest from reference TRBV25-1 and TRBJ1-4, the complete variable domain is EADIYQTPRYLVIGTGKKITLECSQTMGHDKMYWYQQDPGMELHLIHYSYGVNSTEKGDLSSESTVSRIRTEHFPLTLESARPSHTSQYLCASTVGQGYNEKLFFGSGTQLSVL.

The chain joins TRBV6-1 to TRBJ1-2; the D is unclear. The CDR3 covers 14 residues. V was pared by 2 bases and J by 5 bases, with 12 bases between. Germline V gene lookup returns CDR1 MNHNS and CDR2 SASEGT. CDR3 bases: TGTGCCAGCAGTGAACCAGACCCGGGGTATGGCTACACCTTC. Its translation is CASSEPDPGYGYTF.

This clone was detected a few times. The chain employs TRBV29-1 and TRBJ2-7, with a weak D call TRBD2 (6 bases). This CDR3 region has 13 residues. V was cut by 5 bases and J by 3 bases, with 14 bases left in between. Germline V gene data show CDR1 as SQVTM and CDR2 as ANQGSEA. The CDR3 reads CSVTKGGVYEQYF. CDR3 in DNA: TGCAGCGTTACCAAGGGAGGTGTCTACGAGCAGTACTTC.

The table lists this clone with a few counts. V and J are TRBV6-5 and TRBJ1-4, with unresolved D. The CDR3 loop spans 14 amino acids. V dropped 6 bases and J dropped 0 bases, with 8 bases sitting between them. Per the germline V gene, CDR1 is MNHEY and CDR2 is SVGAGI. The CDR3 protein is CASRFTATNEKLFF. Here the CDR3 DNA reads TGTGCCAGCAGGTTCACAGCAACTAATGAAAAACTGTTTTTT.

A single count supports this clone. The rearrangement links TRBV4-3 to TRBJ1-2; D call uncertain. This CDR3 is built from 15 residues. Germline V gene sequence: CDR1 LGHNA, CDR2 YSLEER. Trimming stripped 0 bases from V and 5 bases from J, with 13 bases between. CDR3 coding DNA: TGCGCCAGCAGCCAAGATCTCGAGGGATCTTATGGCTACACCTTC. Its translation is CASSQDLEGSYGYTF.

CDR3 region: CASSLKQDRELFF. In nucleotides, the CDR3 is TGTGCCAGCAGTTTAAAACAGGACCGGGAGCTGTTTTTT. The chain couples TRBV27 to TRBJ2-2; D is possibly TRBD1 (5 bases). The CDR3 sequence is 13 residues long. Trimming cost V 2 bases and J 9 bases, with 10 bases left between them. Germline V gene lookup returns CDR1 MNHEY and CDR2 SMNVEV (reference sequence).